Listed here is a single T cell receptor (beta chain). TCRdb redid the calling of the RT-PCR reads with MiXCR, one entry per CDR3 protein. The sample lists roughly 500,000 distinct CDR3 sequences, about 15% occurring once. The data were obtained in a study of response to subunit inactivated influenza vaccine. The length of the CDR3 is 16 residues. Germline loops: CDR1 SGHRS, CDR2 YFSETQ. The trim removed 5 bases at V and 4 bases at J, leaving 12 bases unmatched. The clonotype comes from a man between 50 and 69 years old who received an inactivated influenza vaccine. V gene TRBV5-1 combines with J gene TRBJ2-5; 9 nucleotides match TRBD1. The material sequenced was CD4+ T cells sorted from PBMCs, taken around 25 months after vaccination. CDR3 nucleotide sequence: TGCGCCAGCAGGATCTTTCCGGGACAGGGAGGAGAGACCCAGTACTTC. Its translation is CASRIFPGQGGETQYF.